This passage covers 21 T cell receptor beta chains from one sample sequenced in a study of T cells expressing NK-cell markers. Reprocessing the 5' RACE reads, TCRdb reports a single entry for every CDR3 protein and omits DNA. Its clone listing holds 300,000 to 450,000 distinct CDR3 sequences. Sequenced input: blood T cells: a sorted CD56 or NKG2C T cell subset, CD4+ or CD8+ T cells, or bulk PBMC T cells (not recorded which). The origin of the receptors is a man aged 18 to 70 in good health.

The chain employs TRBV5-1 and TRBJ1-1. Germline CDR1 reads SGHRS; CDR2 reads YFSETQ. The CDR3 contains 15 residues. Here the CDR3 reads CASSFTRGGGTEAFF.

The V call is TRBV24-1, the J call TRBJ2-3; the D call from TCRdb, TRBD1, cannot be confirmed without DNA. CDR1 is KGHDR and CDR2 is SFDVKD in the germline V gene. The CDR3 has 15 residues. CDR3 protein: CATSEWTGGSDTQYF.

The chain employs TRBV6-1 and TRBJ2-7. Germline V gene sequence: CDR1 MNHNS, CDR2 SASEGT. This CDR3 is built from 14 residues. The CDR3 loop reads CASMNRDGHYEQYF.

The CDR3 is CAATSGGYEQYF. V is TRBV10-3 and J is TRBJ2-7; TCRdb's D call, TRBD2, is unchecked because there is no DNA. The CDR3 length is 12 residues. The V gene's germline CDR1 is ENHRY and CDR2 SYGVKD.

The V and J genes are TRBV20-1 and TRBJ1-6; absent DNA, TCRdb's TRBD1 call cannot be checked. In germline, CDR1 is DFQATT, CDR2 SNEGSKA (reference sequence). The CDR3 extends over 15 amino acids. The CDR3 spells CSAPSLGQGNSPLHF.

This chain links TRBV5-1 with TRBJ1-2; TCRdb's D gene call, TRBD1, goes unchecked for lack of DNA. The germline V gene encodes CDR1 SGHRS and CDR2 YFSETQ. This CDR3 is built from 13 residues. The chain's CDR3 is CASSVRDRDGYTF.

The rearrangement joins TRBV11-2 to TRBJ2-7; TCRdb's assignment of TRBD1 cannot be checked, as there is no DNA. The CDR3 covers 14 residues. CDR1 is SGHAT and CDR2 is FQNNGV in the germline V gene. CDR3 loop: CASSSAGAYYEQYF.

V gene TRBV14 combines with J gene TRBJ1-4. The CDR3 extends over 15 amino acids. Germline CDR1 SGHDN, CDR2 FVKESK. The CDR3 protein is CASSQVLGLGEKLFF.

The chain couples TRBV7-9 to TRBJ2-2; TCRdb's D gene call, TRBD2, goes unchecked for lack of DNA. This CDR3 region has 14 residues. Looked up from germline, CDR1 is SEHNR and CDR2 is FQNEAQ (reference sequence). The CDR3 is CASSFSGGIGELFF.

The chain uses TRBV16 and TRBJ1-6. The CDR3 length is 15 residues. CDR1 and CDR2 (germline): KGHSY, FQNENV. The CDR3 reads CASRGQAVGLSPLHF.

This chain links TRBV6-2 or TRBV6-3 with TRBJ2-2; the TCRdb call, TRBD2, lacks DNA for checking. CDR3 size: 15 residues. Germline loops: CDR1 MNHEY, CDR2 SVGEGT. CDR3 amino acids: CASKGSGRNTGELFF.

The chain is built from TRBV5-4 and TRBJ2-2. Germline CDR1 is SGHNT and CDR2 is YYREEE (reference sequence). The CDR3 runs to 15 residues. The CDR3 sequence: CASSFSSGNTGELFF.

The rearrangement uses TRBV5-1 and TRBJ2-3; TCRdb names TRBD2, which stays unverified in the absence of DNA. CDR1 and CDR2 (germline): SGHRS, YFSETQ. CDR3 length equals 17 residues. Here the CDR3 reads CASSSSQLATRTDTQYF.

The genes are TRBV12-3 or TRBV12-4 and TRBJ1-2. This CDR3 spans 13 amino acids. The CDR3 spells CASSDYVRYGYTF.

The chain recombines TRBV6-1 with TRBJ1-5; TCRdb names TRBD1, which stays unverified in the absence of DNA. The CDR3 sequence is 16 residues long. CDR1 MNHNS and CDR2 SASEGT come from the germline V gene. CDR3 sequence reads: CASSERGTGNNQPQHF.

The CDR3 sequence: CASSEEIGGTTRTDTQYF. The chain uses TRBV6-1 and TRBJ2-3; the TRBD1 assignment by TCRdb is unverifiable without DNA. This CDR3 comprises 18 residues. Germline lookup yields CDR1 MNHNS and CDR2 SASEGT.

CDR3 loop: CASSFRRPSGANVLTF. The genes are TRBV12-3 or TRBV12-4 and TRBJ2-6. The CDR3 has 16 amino acids.

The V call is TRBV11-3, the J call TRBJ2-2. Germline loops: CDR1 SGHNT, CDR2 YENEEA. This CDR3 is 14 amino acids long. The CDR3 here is CASSLEGSTGELFF.

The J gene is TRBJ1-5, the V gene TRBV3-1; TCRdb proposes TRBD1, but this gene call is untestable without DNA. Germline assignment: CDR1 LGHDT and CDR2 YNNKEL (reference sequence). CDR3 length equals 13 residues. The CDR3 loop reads CASSQRGGQPQHF.

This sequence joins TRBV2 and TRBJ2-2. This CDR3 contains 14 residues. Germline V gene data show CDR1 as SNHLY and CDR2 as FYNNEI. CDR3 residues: CATRGLSNTGELFF.

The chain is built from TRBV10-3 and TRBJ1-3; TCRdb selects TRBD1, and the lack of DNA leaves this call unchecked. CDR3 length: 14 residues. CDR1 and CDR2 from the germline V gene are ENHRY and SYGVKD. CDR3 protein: CAISTGSVGNTIYF.